The sequence of this TCR beta chain was determined in a study of control samples from healthy donors and cancer patients. Sequenced by immunoSEQ multiplex PCR; TCRdb stores in-frame clones only, minus some. This sample has 65,000 to 100,000 clones, with more than 75% found just once. The CDR3 sequence is 16 residues long. The germline V gene encodes CDR1 SGHVS and CDR2 FQNEAQ. The V segment lost 5 bases and the J segment 3 bases; nucleotides outside the gene matches: 9. The chain links TRBV7-8 to TRBJ2-7; 11 bases are shared with TRBD2. What was sequenced was blood. The sequence came from a man aged 50 or older in good health. The CDR3 sequence: CASSPGLADSVYEQYF. In nucleotides, the CDR3 is TGTGCCAGCAGCCCGGGACTAGCGGATTCCGTCTACGAGCAGTACTTC.